This T cell receptor beta chain was captured in a study of blood T cell repertoires in COVID-19. Turning to the study itself: The cDNA or gDNA used as material had been derived from T cells, B-cell-depleted T cells, or PBMCs.

In the original analysis: The authors estimated nucleated cell counts from reference gene primer amplification. Measured with immunoSEQ multiplex PCR; TCRdb has only the in-frame clones, and not every one. The DNA was the basis for D and trimming; V, J and clone size are from that table. This sample has more than 400,000 clones; around 87% occur once, and the top ten carry 0.7%. Germline V gene lookup returns CDR1 MNHEY and CDR2 SMNVEV (reference sequence). V shed 8 bases, J shed 4 bases, and the junction held 7 bases outside the gene matches. The CDR3 spans 15 residues. Participants were aged about 18 to 89 years from roughly 26 US areas. What the recovered Cohort 3 donors had was two negative PCRs, clearance, or symptom resolution.

This sequence originates from a woman under 30 who had recovered from COVID-19. The chain links TRBV27 to TRBJ2-2; 10 bases are a match to TRBD1. Sequencing was performed on PBMCs or T cells enriched from blood (not recorded which). The CDR3 is CASHVGTGVTGELFF. The CDR3 DNA reads as TGTGCCAGCCATGTCGGGACAGGGGTCACCGGGGAGCTGTTTTTT.